The 31 T cell receptor beta chains below come from one sample, sequenced in a study of immune cell composition in non-small cell lung cancer. The method was immunoSEQ multiplex PCR; TCRdb's version includes in-frame clones alone and lacks a portion of them. The sample lists roughly 4,700 clones, around 78% occurring once. The specimen was lung tumor tissue. The receptors stem from a human donor with non-small cell lung cancer.

The gene calls are TRBV7-9 and TRBJ1-2, with a possible D match to TRBD1 (6 bases). Germline loops: CDR1 SEHNR, CDR2 FQNEAQ (reference sequence). The CDR3 has 16 amino acids. The V end was cut by 3 bases, the J end by 3 bases, with 17 bases between. CDR3: CASSFGHRVSHYGYTF. Here the CDR3 DNA reads TGTGCCAGCAGCTTTGGTCACAGGGTTTCCCACTATGGCTACACCTTC. The variable domain in full, completed from reference TRBV7-9 and TRBJ1-2, reads DTGVSQNPRHKITKRGQNVTFRCDPISEHNRLYWYRQTLGQGPEFLTYFQNEAQLEKSRLLSDRFSAERPKGSFSTLEIQRTEQGDSAMYLCASSFGHRVSHYGYTFGSGTRLTVV.

V gene TRBV4-1 combines with J gene TRBJ2-5; TRBD1 matches 9 bases. The CDR3 is 17 amino acids. V dropped 4 bases and J dropped 3; count of bases not matched to a gene: 12. Germline V gene sequence: CDR1 MGHRA, CDR2 YSYEKL. CDR3 coding DNA: TGCGCCAGCAGCCTCGGGACAGGGTGGGAGAAAGAAGAGACCCAGTACTTC. Protein sequence: CASSLGTGWEKEETQYF.

V and J are TRBV29-1 and TRBJ1-3; D is uncertain. The V gene's germline CDR1 is SQVTM and CDR2 ANQGSEA. Deletions cut 5 bases from V and 4 bases from J, with 9 bases between. The CDR3 totals 12 residues. Written as DNA, the CDR3 is TGCAGCGTTCGGGGAGGAGGAAACACCATATATTTT. As protein: CSVRGGGNTIYF.

V usage is TRBV4-3 and J usage is TRBJ1-6; TRBD1 might be the D (6 bases). Trimming stripped 4 bases from V and 10 bases from J, with 14 bases between. This CDR3 is 14 amino acids long. The V gene's germline CDR1 is LGHNA and CDR2 YSLEER. The CDR3 coding sequence is TGCGCCAGCAGCCCGAGCGGGGGCTCCTCACCCCTCCACTTT. Its protein product is CASSPSGGSSPLHF.

This clone occurred once. The chain uses TRBV21-1 and TRBJ2-3; the D segment call TRBD2 is taken from the table without a DNA check. TRBV21-1 is reported as a pseudogene. The CDR3 is 16 residues long. CDR3 DNA: TGTGCCAGCAGCAAAGGACTAGCGGGAAGAACAGATACGCAGTATTTT. It is translated as CASSKGLAGRTDTQYF.

The chain carries TRBV21-1 and TRBJ2-5; TRBD1 is taken as the D call from the table, unchecked against the DNA. TRBV21-1 corresponds to a pseudogene. The CDR3 extends over 17 amino acids. The CDR3: CASSKGPGAAYQETQYF. For the CDR3, the DNA is TGTGCCAGCAGCAAAGGTCCAGGGGCAGCGTACCAAGAGACCCAGTACTTC.

This chain joins TRBV5-1 and TRBJ1-2; 9 positions agree with TRBD1. The CDR3 extends over 16 amino acids. Trimming at V came to 0 bases and at J to 5 bases, leaving 8 bases not matched to a gene. Germline values: CDR1 SGHRS, CDR2 YFSETQ. The CDR3 loop is CASSLARTGVVYGYTF. CDR3 nucleotides: TGCGCCAGCAGCTTGGCCCGGACAGGGGTGGTGTATGGCTACACCTTC.

The chain is built from TRBV2 and TRBJ2-5; 9 bases are shared with TRBD1. CDR1 is SNHLY, CDR2 FYNNEI, per germline. Unmatched junction bases numbered 7, after V lost 7 bases and J lost 4 bases. CDR3 length: 14 residues. In nucleotides, the CDR3 is TGTGCCAGCAACGTACAGGGGGCAAGAGAGACCCAGTACTTC. It encodes CASNVQGARETQYF.

This CDR3 is CASSFSRTGGGRELFF. The CDR3, as DNA: TGTGCCAGCAGTTTTTCCCGGACAGGGGGCGGGAGGGAGCTGTTTTTT. The chain joins TRBV27 to TRBJ2-2; 11 nucleotides agree with TRBD1. The CDR3 has 16 residues. Trimming took 3 bases from V and 9 from J; bases not matched to a gene: 9. Germline lookup yields CDR1 MNHEY and CDR2 SMNVEV (reference sequence).

This clone has only a few counts. The chain combines TRBV2 with TRBJ2-3, with 7 positions matching TRBD1. The V and J ends lost 4 bases and 2 bases, in that order; junction bases with no gene match: 6. From germline, CDR1 is SNHLY and CDR2 FYNNEI. This CDR3 is built from 15 residues. CDR3 DNA: TGTGCCAGCAGTGCCGGGACAGCGTCCACAGATACGCAGTATTTT. It specifies CASSAGTASTDTQYF.

The chain joins TRBV19 to TRBJ1-6; D might be TRBD1 (6 bases). The germline gives CDR1 LNHDA, CDR2 SQIVND (reference sequence). V was cut by 5 bases and J by 7 bases, with 12 bases left in between. This CDR3 contains 14 residues. CDR3 sequence: CASSVQGGNSPLHF. Written as DNA, the CDR3 is TGTGCCAGTAGTGTACAGGGTGGCAATTCACCCCTCCACTTT. Looking up the rest from reference TRBV19 and TRBJ1-6 gives the full variable domain: DGGITQSPKYLFRKEGQNVTLSCEQNLNHDAMYWYRQDPGQGLRLIYYSQIVNDFQKGDIAEGYSVSREKKESFPLTVTSAQKNPTAFYLCASSVQGGNSPLHFGNGTRLTVT.

The rearrangement uses TRBV6-5 and TRBJ2-1; tentative D call: TRBD2 (7 bases). Germline CDR1 is MNHEY and CDR2 is SVGAGI. The germline V and J ends were trimmed by 3 bases and 1 base, with 10 bases remaining between them. CDR3 length equals 15 residues. CDR3 residues: CASSYRGASYNEQFF. The DNA for the CDR3 is TGTGCCAGCAGTTATCGGGGGGCGTCCTACAATGAGCAGTTCTTC.

The chain combines TRBV28 with TRBJ1-4; D is uncertain. V was pared by 5 bases and J by 0 bases, with 7 bases between. CDR1 is MDHEN and CDR2 is SYDVKM in the germline V gene. This CDR3 has 14 amino acids. As DNA, the CDR3 is TGTGCCAGCAGTCCCGGGACAACTAATGAAAAACTGTTTTTT. Amino acids: CASSPGTTNEKLFF.

The CDR3: CASSSEGLATQYF. CDR3 coding DNA: TGTGCCAGCAGCTCGGAAGGACTAGCGACGCAGTATTTT. The chain combines TRBV5-4 with TRBJ2-3; the match to TRBD2 covers 9 bases. The V segment lost 3 bases and the J segment 9 bases; nucleotides outside the gene matches: 5. The CDR3 has 13 residues. The germline CDR1 and CDR2 sequences are SGHNT and YYREEE (reference sequence).

The gene calls are TRBV11-3 and TRBJ2-5; 7 bases are a match to TRBD1. Per germline, CDR1 SGHNT and CDR2 YENEEA. The CDR3 extends over 14 amino acids. V was clipped by 2 bases and J by 5 bases; unmatched bases: 5. This CDR3 reads CASSLTGALETQYF. The CDR3 nucleotides read TGTGCCAGCAGCTTAACAGGGGCATTGGAGACCCAGTACTTC.

V is TRBV6-5 and J is TRBJ2-7; TRBD1 matches 9 bases. V was clipped by 2 bases and J by 3 bases; unmatched bases: 5. The CDR3 spans 15 residues. CDR1 and CDR2 (germline): MNHEY, SVGAGI. The CDR3 region has the DNA TGTGCCAGCAGTTACGGGACAGGGATTGTCTACGAGCAGTACTTC. Protein sequence: CASSYGTGIVYEQYF.

The rearrangement joins TRBV5-5 to TRBJ1-5; possible D gene TRBD1, 6 bases. Germline V gene sequence: CDR1 SGHKS, CDR2 YYEKEE (reference sequence). This CDR3 is 15 amino acids long. V lost 4 bases and J 0 bases, leaving 11 bases between the germline ends. The CDR3 nucleotides are TGTGCCAGCAGCAGGGACATACTTAGCAATCAGCCCCAGCATTTT. It specifies CASSRDILSNQPQHF.

The gene calls are TRBV18 and TRBJ2-3, with D unresolved. Germline V gene sequence: CDR1 KGHSH, CDR2 LQKENI. V shed 0 bases and J shed 3 bases, with 4 bases lying between them. The CDR3 has 13 residues. CDR3 loop: CASSPPRTDTQYF. The CDR3 nucleotides read TGTGCCAGCTCACCACCGAGGACAGATACGCAGTATTTT.

J is TRBJ2-3 and V is TRBV5-8; 9 bases align to TRBD2. Looked up from germline, CDR1 is SGHTS and CDR2 is YDEGEE. This CDR3 region has 16 residues. The trim removed 6 bases at V and 6 bases at J, leaving 14 bases unmatched. CDR3 in DNA: TGTGCCAGCACCGCCCCCCTCAGACTAGCGGTCGATACGCAGTATTTT. It is translated as CASTAPLRLAVDTQYF. Supplemented by reference TRBV5-8 and TRBJ2-3, the full variable domain reads EAGVTQSPTHLIKTRGQQATLRCSPISGHTSVYWYQQALGLGLQFLLWYDEGEERNRGNFPPRFSGRQFPNYSSELNVNALELEDSALYLCASTAPLRLAVDTQYFGPGTRLTVL.

The chain uses TRBV4-1 and TRBJ2-3; TRBD2 matches at 11 bases. The CDR3 is made up of 17 amino acids. Germline CDR1 and CDR2: MGHRA and YSYEKL. Unmatched junction bases numbered 9, after V lost 1 base and J lost 6 bases. The CDR3 region has the DNA TGCGCCAGCAGCCAAGGGAAGCTAGCGGGGGGCCTGGATACGCAGTATTTT. It is translated as CASSQGKLAGGLDTQYF.

The rearrangement links TRBV15 to TRBJ2-1; 8 positions agree with TRBD2. V was clipped by 9 bases and J by 8 bases; unmatched bases: 15. This CDR3 has 15 residues. The germline CDR1 and CDR2 sequences are LNHNV and YYDKDF (reference sequence). The CDR3 coding sequence is TGTGCCACACAACCGGGACTAGGAGGGAAGGATGAGCAGTTCTTC. Translated, it gives CATQPGLGGKDEQFF. Drawing the rest from reference TRBV15 and TRBJ2-1, the complete variable domain is DAMVIQNPRYQVTQFGKPVTLSCSQTLNHNVMYWYQQKSSQAPKLLFHYYDKDFNNEADTPDNFQSRRPNTSFCFLDIRSPGLGDTAMYLCATQPGLGGKDEQFFGPGTRLTVL.

This rearrangement joins TRBV6-4 to TRBJ2-3, with D hard to call. CDR3 size: 13 residues. V was clipped by 5 bases and J by 3 bases, with 9 bases between them. The germline V gene encodes CDR1 MRHNA and CDR2 SNTAGT. The CDR3 DNA sequence: TGTGCCAGCAGTAGAACAGAAACAGATACGCAGTATTTT. Protein: CASSRTETDTQYF.

The rearrangement joins TRBV9 to TRBJ1-2; 7 bases match TRBD1. The CDR3 runs to 16 residues. CDR1 SGDLS and CDR2 YYNGEE come from the germline V gene. V was clipped by 3 bases and J by 6 bases; unmatched bases: 14. CDR3 sequence reads: CASSETPGQSTDGYTF. In DNA form, the CDR3 reads TGTGCCAGCAGCGAAACCCCGGGACAGTCGACGGATGGCTACACCTTC.

V and J are TRBV9 and TRBJ2-1; 8 bases fit TRBD2. The CDR3 totals 17 residues. Losses at the gene ends were 3 bases for V and 7 bases for J; bases not matched to a gene: 15. CDR1 is SGDLS, CDR2 YYNGEE, per germline. CDR3 bases: TGTGCCAGCAGCGCCCGGAATAGCGGGGCCGGCGGAAATGAGCAGTTCTTC. This sequence encodes CASSARNSGAGGNEQFF.

This clone was counted only a few times. The V gene is TRBV11-3, the J gene TRBJ2-5, with 7 bases lining up with TRBD2. The CDR3 loop spans 17 amino acids. Looked up from germline, CDR1 is SGHNT and CDR2 is YENEEA. Trimming removed 1 base from V and 5 bases from J; junction bases left unmatched: 13. The CDR3 bases are TGTGCCAGCAGCTTAGCGTCCGGTGGCATCGGGGGGGAGACCCAGTACTTC. It encodes CASSLASGGIGGETQYF.

The chain carries TRBV4-3 and TRBJ2-1; 10 bases agree with TRBD2. The CDR3 has 17 amino acids. V dropped 1 base and J dropped 5; count of bases not matched to a gene: 8. Germline V gene sequence: CDR1 LGHNA, CDR2 YSLEER. The CDR3 is CASSQAFGTSVHNEQFF. The CDR3 DNA follows: TGCGCCAGCAGCCAAGCCTTCGGGACTAGCGTTCACAATGAGCAGTTCTTC.

V and J are TRBV27 and TRBJ2-7; TRBD2 is a possible D gene (6 bases). Deletions cut 2 bases from V and 5 bases from J, with 16 bases between. Germline-derived CDR1 and CDR2 are MNHEY and SMNVEV (reference sequence). This CDR3 contains 15 residues. This chain's CDR3 is CASSLVEGSDHEQYF. The CDR3 bases are TGTGCCAGCAGTTTAGTGGAGGGGTCGGATCACGAGCAGTACTTC.

The V and J genes are TRBV14 and TRBJ2-1; the match to TRBD2 covers 10 bases. This CDR3 region has 16 residues. Losses at the gene ends were 4 bases for V and 4 bases for J; bases not matched to a gene: 7. Looked up from germline, CDR1 is SGHDN and CDR2 is FVKESK. The CDR3 nucleotides read TGTGCCAGCAGCCTAAGAAGGACTAGCGGATACAATGAGCAGTTCTTC. Translated, it gives CASSLRRTSGYNEQFF.

The V call is TRBV7-9, the J call TRBJ2-7, with D perhaps matching TRBD1 (6 bases). Germline CDR1 SEHNR, CDR2 FQNEAQ (reference sequence). With 5 bases removed from V and 6 bases from J, the gap between germline ends came to 17 bases. This CDR3 spans 14 amino acids. In DNA form, the CDR3 reads TGTGCCAGCAGCCCGATCGGACAGCTTACCGAGCAGTACTTC. Residues: CASSPIGQLTEQYF.

This clone was detected only a few times. J is TRBJ1-1 and V is TRBV29-1, with D unresolved. V lost 3 bases, J lost 2 bases, and 10 bases lay in between. Germline CDR1 SQVTM, CDR2 ANQGSEA. This CDR3 has 13 residues. The CDR3 loop is CSVDDSGNTEAFF. The CDR3 DNA reads TGCAGCGTTGATGATTCGGGAAACACTGAAGCTTTCTTT.

This sequence joins TRBV19 and TRBJ1-5; D perhaps matches TRBD1 (5 bases). CDR1 and CDR2 (germline): LNHDA, SQIVND (reference sequence). Between the trimmed V and J ends, which lost 5 bases and 3 bases, there was a span of 14 bases. The CDR3 loop spans 15 amino acids. This CDR3 reads CASSLYRTHNQPQHF. The CDR3 DNA reads as TGTGCCAGTAGTCTCTACAGGACGCACAATCAGCCCCAGCATTTT.